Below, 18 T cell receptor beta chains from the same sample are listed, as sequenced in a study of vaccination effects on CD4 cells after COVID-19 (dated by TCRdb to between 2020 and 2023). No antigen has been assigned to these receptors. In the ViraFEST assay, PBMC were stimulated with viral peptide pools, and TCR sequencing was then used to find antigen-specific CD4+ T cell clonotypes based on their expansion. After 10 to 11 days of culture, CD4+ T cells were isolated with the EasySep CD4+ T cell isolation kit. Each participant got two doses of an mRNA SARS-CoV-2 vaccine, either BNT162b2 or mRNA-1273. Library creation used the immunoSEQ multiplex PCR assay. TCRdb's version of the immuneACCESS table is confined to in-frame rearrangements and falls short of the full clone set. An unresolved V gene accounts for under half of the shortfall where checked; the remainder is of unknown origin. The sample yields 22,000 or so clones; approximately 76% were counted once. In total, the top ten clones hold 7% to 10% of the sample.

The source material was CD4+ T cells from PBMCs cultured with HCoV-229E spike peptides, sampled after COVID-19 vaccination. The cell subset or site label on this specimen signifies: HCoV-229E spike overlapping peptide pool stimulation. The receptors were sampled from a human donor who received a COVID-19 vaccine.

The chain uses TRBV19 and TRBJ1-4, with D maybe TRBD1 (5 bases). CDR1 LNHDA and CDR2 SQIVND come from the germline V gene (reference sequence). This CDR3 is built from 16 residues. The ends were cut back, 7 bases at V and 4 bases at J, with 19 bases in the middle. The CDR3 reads CASTPTPQELNEKLFF. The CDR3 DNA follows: TGTGCCAGTACCCCTACCCCACAGGAACTTAATGAAAAACTGTTTTTT.

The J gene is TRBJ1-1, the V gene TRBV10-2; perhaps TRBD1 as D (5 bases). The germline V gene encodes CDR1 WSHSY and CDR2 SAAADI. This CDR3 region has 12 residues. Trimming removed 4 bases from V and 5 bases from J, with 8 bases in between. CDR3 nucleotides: TGCGCCAGCAGTGCAGGGAATACTGAAGCTTTCTTT. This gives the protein CASSAGNTEAFF.

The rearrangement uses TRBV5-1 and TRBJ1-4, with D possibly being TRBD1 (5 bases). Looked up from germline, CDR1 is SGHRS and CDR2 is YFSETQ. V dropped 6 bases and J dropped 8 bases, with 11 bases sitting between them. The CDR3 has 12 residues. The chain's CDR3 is CASMGGDEKLFF. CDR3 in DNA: TGCGCCAGCATGGGAGGGGACGAAAAACTGTTTTTT. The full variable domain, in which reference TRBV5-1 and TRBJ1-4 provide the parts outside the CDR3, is KAGVTQTPRYLIKTRGQQVTLSCSPISGHRSVSWYQQTPGQGLQFLFEYFSETQRNKGNFPGRFSGRQFSNSRSEMNVSTLELGDSALYLCASMGGDEKLFFGSGTQLSVL.

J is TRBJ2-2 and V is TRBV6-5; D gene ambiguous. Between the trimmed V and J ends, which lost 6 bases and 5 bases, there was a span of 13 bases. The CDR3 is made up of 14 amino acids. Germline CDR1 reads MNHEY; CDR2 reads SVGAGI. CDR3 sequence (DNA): TGTGCCAGCAGGGGTTTTTTAGGTACCGGGGAGCTGTTTTTT. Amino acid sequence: CASRGFLGTGELFF.

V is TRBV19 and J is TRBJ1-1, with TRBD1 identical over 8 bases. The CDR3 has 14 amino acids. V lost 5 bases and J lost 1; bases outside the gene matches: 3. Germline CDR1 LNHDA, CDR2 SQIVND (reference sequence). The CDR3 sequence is CASSAGGANTEAFF. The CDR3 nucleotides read TGTGCCAGTAGTGCAGGGGGCGCGAACACTGAAGCTTTCTTT.

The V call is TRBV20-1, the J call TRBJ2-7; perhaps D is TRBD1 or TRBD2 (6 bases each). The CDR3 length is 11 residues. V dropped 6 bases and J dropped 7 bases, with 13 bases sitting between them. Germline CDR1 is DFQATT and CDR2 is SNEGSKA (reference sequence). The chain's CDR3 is CSAPRGREQYF. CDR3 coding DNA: TGCAGTGCGCCTAGGGGGAGGGAGCAGTACTTC.

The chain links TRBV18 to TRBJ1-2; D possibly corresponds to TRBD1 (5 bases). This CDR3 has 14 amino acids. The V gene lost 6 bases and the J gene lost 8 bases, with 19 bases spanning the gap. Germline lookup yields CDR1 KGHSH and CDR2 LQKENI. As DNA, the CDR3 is TGTGCCAGCTCGCCTCAGGGCTTGGGGGACGGCTACACCTTC. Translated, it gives CASSPQGLGDGYTF.

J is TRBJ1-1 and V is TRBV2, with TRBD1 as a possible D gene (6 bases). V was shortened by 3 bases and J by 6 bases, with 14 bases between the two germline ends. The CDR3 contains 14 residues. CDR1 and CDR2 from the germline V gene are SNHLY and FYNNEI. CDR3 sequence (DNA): TGTGCCAGCAGTGACGACCAGGGGATTGCTGAAGCTTTCTTT. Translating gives CASSDDQGIAEAFF. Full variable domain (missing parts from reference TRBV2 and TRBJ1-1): EPEVTQTPSHQVTQMGQEVILRCVPISNHLYFYWYRQILGQKVEFLVSFYNNEISEKSEIFDDQFSVERPDGSNFTLKIRSTKLEDSAMYFCASSDDQGIAEAFFGQGTRLTVV.

DNA for the CDR3: TGCGCCAGCAGCTTACCAGGGGTAGGGGAGCAGTACTTC. This translates into CASSLPGVGEQYF. The chain employs TRBV5-1 and TRBJ2-7, with D possibly TRBD1 on 6 matching bases. The germline gives CDR1 SGHRS, CDR2 YFSETQ. Trimming took 2 bases from V and 7 from J, leaving 13 bases between them. This CDR3 is built from 13 residues.

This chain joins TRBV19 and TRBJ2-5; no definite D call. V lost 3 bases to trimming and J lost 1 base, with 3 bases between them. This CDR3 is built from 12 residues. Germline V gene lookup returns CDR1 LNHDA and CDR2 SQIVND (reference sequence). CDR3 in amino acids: CASSMSQETQYF. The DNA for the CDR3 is TGTGCCAGTAGTATGTCCCAAGAGACCCAGTACTTC. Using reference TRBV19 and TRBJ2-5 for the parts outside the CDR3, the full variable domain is DGGITQSPKYLFRKEGQNVTLSCEQNLNHDAMYWYRQDPGQGLRLIYYSQIVNDFQKGDIAEGYSVSREKKESFPLTVTSAQKNPTAFYLCASSMSQETQYFGPGTRLLVL.

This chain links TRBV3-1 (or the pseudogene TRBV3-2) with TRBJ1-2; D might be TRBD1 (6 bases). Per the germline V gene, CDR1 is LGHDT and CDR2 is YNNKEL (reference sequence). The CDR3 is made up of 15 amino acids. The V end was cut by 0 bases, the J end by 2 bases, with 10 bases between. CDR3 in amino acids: CASSQDAGGNYGYTF. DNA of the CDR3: TGTGCCAGCAGCCAAGATGCCGGGGGCAACTATGGCTACACCTTC.

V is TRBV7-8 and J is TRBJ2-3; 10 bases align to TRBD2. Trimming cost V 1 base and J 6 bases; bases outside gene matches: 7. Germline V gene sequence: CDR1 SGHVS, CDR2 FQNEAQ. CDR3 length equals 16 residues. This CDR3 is CASSLVPSGSVDTQYF. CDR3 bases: TGTGCCAGCAGCTTAGTTCCTAGCGGGAGTGTGGATACGCAGTATTTT.

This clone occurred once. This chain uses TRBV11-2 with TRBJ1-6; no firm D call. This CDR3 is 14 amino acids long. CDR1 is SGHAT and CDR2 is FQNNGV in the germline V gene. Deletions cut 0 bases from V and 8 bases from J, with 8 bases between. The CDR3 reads CASSLDPRDSPLHF. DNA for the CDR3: TGTGCCAGCAGCTTAGATCCCCGGGATTCACCCCTCCACTTT.

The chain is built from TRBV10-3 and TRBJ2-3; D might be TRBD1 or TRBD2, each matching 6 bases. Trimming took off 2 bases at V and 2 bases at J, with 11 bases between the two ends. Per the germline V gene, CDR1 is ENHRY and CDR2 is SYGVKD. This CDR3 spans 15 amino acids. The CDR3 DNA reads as TGTGCCATCAGTGAGCCTGGGGGGCCCACAGATACGCAGTATTTT. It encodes CAISEPGGPTDTQYF.

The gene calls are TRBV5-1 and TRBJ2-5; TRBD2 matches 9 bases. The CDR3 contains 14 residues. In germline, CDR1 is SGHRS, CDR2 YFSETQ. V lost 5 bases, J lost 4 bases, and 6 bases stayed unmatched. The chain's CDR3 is CASRPAGGPETQYF. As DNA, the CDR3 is TGCGCCAGCAGACCTGCGGGAGGGCCAGAGACCCAGTACTTC.

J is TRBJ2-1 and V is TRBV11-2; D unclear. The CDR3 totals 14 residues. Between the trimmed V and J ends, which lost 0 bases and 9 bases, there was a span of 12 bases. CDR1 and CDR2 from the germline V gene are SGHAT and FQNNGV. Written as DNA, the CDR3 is TGTGCCAGCAGCTTAGATTCCGGGCCGGCTGAGCAGTTCTTC. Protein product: CASSLDSGPAEQFF.

The chain's CDR3 is CASSQRTENTEAFF. The CDR3 DNA follows: TGCGCCAGCAGCCAGAGGACAGAGAACACTGAAGCTTTCTTT. The J gene is TRBJ1-1, the V gene TRBV5-1; D is possibly TRBD1 (6 bases). V was cut by 4 bases and J by 1 base, with 11 bases left in between. CDR3 length equals 14 residues. In germline, CDR1 is SGHRS, CDR2 YFSETQ.

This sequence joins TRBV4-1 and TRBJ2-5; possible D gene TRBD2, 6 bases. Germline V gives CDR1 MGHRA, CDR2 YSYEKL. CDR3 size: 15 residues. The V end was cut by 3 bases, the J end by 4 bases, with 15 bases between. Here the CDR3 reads CASSQTPGLIETQYF. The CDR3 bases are TGCGCCAGCAGCCAGACCCCGGGACTGATAGAGACCCAGTACTTC.